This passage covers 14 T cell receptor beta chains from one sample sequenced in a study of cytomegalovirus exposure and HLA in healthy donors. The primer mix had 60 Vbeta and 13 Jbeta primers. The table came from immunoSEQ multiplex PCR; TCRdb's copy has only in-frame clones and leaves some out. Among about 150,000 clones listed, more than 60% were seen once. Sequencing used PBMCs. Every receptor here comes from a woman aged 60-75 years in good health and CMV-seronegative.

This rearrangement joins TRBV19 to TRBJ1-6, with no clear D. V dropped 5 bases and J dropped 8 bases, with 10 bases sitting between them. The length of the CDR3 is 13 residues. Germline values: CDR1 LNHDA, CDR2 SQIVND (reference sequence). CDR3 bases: TGTGCCAGTAGTTTCCGGCGGGATTCACCCCTCCACTTT. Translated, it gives CASSFRRDSPLHF.

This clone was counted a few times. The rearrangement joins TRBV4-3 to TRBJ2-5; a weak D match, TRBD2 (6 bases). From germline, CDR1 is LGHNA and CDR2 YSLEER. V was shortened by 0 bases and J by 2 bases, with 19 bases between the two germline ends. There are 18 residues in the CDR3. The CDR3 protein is CASSQEVGGRTRQETQYF. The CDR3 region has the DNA TGCGCCAGCAGCCAAGAAGTCGGGGGACGGACCAGACAAGAGACCCAGTACTTC.

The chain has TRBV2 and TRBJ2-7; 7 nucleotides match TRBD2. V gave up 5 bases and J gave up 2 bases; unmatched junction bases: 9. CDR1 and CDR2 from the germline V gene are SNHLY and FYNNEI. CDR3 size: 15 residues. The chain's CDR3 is CASSFLADPTYEQYF. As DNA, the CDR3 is TGTGCCAGCAGTTTCCTAGCGGACCCCACCTACGAGCAGTACTTC.

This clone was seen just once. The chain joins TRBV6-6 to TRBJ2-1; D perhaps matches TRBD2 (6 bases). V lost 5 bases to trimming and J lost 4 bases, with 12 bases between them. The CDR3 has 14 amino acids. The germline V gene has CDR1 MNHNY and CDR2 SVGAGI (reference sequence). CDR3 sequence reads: CASSPGLTYNEQFF. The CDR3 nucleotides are TGTGCCAGCAGTCCGGGACTCACATACAATGAGCAGTTCTTC.

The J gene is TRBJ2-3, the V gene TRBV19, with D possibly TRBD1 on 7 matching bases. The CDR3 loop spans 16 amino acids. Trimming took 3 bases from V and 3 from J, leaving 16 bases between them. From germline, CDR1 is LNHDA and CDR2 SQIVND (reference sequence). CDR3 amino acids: CASSITRGDETDTQYF. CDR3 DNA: TGTGCCAGTAGTATCACCAGGGGGGATGAAACAGATACGCAGTATTTT.

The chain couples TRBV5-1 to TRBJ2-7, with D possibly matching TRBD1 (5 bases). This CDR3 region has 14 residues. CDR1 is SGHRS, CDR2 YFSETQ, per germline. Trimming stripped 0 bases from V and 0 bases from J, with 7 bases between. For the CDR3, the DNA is TGCGCCAGCAGCTTGGGACAGAGCTCCTACGAGCAGTACTTC. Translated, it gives CASSLGQSSYEQYF. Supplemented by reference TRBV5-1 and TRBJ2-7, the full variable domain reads KAGVTQTPRYLIKTRGQQVTLSCSPISGHRSVSWYQQTPGQGLQFLFEYFSETQRNKGNFPGRFSGRQFSNSRSEMNVSTLELGDSALYLCASSLGQSSYEQYFGPGTRLTVT.

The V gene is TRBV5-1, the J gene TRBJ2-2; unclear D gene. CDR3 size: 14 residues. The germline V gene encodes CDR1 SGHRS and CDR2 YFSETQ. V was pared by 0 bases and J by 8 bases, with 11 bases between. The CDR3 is CASSLEGGEGELFF. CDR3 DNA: TGCGCCAGCAGCTTGGAAGGCGGAGAAGGGGAGCTGTTTTTT.

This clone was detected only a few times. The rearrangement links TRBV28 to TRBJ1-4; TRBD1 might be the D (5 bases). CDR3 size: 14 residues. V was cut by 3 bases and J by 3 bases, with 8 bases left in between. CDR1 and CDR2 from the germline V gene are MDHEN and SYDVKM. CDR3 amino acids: CASSLGGPNEKLFF. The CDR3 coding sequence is TGTGCCAGCAGTTTGGGGGGACCTAATGAAAAACTGTTTTTT.

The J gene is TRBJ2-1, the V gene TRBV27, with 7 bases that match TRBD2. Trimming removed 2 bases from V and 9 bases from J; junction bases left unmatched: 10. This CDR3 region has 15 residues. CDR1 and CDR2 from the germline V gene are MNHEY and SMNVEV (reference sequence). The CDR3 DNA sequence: TGTGCCAGCAGTTTAGGGACGAGCGGGGCAGGTGAGCAGTTCTTC. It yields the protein CASSLGTSGAGEQFF.

CDR3 amino acids: CASSQVPKASYGYTF. For the CDR3, the DNA is TGCGCCAGCAGCCAAGTTCCAAAAGCCTCCTATGGCTACACCTTC. This rearrangement joins TRBV4-1 to TRBJ1-2; D is unresolved. Germline V lookup: CDR1 MGHRA, CDR2 YSYEKL. CDR3 length equals 15 residues. V was trimmed by 1 base and J by 4 bases, leaving 13 bases between them.

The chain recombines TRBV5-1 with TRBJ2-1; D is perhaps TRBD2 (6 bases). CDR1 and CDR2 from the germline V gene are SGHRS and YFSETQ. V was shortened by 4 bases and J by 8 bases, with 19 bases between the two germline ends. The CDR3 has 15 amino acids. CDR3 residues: CASSGGLTSGDEQFF. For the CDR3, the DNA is TGCGCCAGCAGCGGCGGGCTAACTTCGGGGGATGAGCAGTTCTTC.

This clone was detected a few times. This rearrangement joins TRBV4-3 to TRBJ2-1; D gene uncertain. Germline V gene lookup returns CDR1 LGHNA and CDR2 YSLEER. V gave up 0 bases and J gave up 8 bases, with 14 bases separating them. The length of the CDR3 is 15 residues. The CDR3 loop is CASSQETAGFDEQFF. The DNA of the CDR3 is TGCGCCAGCAGCCAAGAGACCGCCGGGTTCGATGAGCAGTTCTTC.

The CDR3 sequence is CASSKSGPGQGSCGYTF. DNA for the CDR3: TGTGCCAGCAGCAAAAGTGGCCCGGGACAGGGCTCATGTGGCTACACCTTC. This chain links TRBV21-1 with TRBJ1-2; TRBD1 reflects the table's D call only, with no check against the DNA. TRBV21-1 counts as a pseudogene. This CDR3 contains 17 residues.

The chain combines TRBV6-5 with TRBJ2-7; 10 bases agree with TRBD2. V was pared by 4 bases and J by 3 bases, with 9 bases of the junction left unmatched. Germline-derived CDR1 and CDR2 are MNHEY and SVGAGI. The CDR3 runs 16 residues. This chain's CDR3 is CASSSSAGTSVYEQYF. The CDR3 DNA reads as TGTGCCAGCAGTTCATCCGCCGGGACTAGCGTCTACGAGCAGTACTTC.